The 8 T cell receptor beta chains given below trace back to one sample, sequenced in a study of OX40 agonist ivuxolimab in advanced cancers. Produced via immunoSEQ multiplex PCR; TCRdb's table is partial and in-frame only. The repertoire holds 78,000 or so clones, with 86% as singletons. The starting material was CD4+ or CD8+ T cells sorted from blood, obtained in a trial of the OX40 agonist ivuxolimab. These receptor sequences come from an adult with an advanced solid tumor such as melanoma, head and neck, liver or kidney cancer.

V and J are TRBV7-2 and TRBJ2-7; D is possibly TRBD1 (6 bases). V was clipped by 5 bases and J by 2 bases, with 16 bases between them. CDR3 size: 15 residues. Germline V lookup: CDR1 SGHTA, CDR2 FQGNSA. Here the CDR3 DNA reads TGTGCCAGCAGCCCCACCGGGCAGGGGACCTACGAGCAGTACTTC. The encoded protein is CASSPTGQGTYEQYF.

The gene calls are TRBV10-3 and TRBJ1-2; no clear D gene. V was clipped by 4 bases and J by 8 bases, with 8 bases between them. The germline V gene encodes CDR1 ENHRY and CDR2 SYGVKD. CDR3 size: 11 residues. The CDR3 region has the DNA TGTGCCATCAGTGGAGGGTCCGGCTACACCTTC. Its translation is CAISGGSGYTF.

The chain employs TRBV28 and TRBJ1-2; D remains ambiguous. The length of the CDR3 is 12 residues. CDR1 MDHEN and CDR2 SYDVKM come from the germline V gene. Trimming took 4 bases from V and 7 from J, leaving 10 bases between them. For the CDR3, the DNA is TGTGCCAGCAGTTCCGGGCCGACTGGCTACACCTTC. Protein: CASSSGPTGYTF.

The chain has TRBV27 and TRBJ1-5, with D unresolved. Per the germline V gene, CDR1 is MNHEY and CDR2 is SMNVEV (reference sequence). The CDR3 totals 16 residues. Trimming shortened V by 5 bases and J by 0 bases, and 14 bases separated the two germline ends. As DNA, the CDR3 is TGTGCCAGCAGTGTAAGAGGCGGAAGTAGCAATCAGCCCCAGCATTTT. Protein sequence: CASSVRGGSSNQPQHF.

V and J are TRBV7-2 and TRBJ1-2; D remains ambiguous. Germline V gene lookup returns CDR1 SGHTA and CDR2 FQGNSA. Trimming removed 1 base at V and 6 bases at J, with 9 bases between. The CDR3 loop spans 13 amino acids. CDR3 bases: TGTGCCAGCAGCTTAGTATTAGGGAATGGCTACACCTTC. It translates to CASSLVLGNGYTF.

There are a few counts of this clone. The chain joins TRBV18 to TRBJ1-1; D not certain. CDR1 is KGHSH and CDR2 is LQKENI in the germline V gene. Trimming shortened V by 3 bases and J by 5 bases, and 16 bases separated the two germline ends. This CDR3 has 15 amino acids. The CDR3: CASSPTGGFGTEAFF. The DNA for the CDR3 is TGTGCCAGCTCACCCACCGGAGGGTTTGGAACTGAAGCTTTCTTT.

The V gene is TRBV30, the J gene TRBJ1-2; no firm D call. Germline V gene lookup returns CDR1 GTSNPN and CDR2 SVGIG (reference sequence). V lost 0 bases, J lost 2 bases, and 13 bases lay in between. The CDR3 sequence is 15 residues long. The CDR3 region is CAWSVPGGNNYGYTF. The CDR3 DNA reads as TGTGCCTGGAGTGTCCCGGGCGGGAACAACTATGGCTACACCTTC.

The rearrangement uses TRBV4-3 and TRBJ2-2; 7 nucleotides align to TRBD1. This CDR3 is built from 17 residues. The V gene end was trimmed by 0 bases and the J gene end by 2 bases; junction bases not matched to a gene: 6. Germline V gene data show CDR1 as LGHNA and CDR2 as YSLEER. The DNA of the CDR3 is TGCGCCAGCAGCCAAGAGAAACAGGGGTCAAACACCGGGGAGCTGTTTTTT. Translated: CASSQEKQGSNTGELFF.